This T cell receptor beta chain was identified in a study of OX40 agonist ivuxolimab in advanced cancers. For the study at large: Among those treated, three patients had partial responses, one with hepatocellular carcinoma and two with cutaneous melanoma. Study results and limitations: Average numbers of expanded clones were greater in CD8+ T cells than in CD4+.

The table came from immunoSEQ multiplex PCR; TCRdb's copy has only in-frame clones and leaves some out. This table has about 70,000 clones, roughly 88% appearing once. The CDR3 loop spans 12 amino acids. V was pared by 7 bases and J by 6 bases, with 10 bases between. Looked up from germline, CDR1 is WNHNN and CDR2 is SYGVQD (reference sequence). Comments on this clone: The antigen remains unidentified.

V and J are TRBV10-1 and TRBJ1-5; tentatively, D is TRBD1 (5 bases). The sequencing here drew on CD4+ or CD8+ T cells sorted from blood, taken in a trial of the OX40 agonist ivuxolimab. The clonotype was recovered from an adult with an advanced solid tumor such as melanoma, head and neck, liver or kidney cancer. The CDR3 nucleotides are TGCGCCAGCAATTGCAGGGCTCAGCCCCAGCATTTT. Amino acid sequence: CASNCRAQPQHF.